These T cell receptor beta chains were read from a single sample in a study of blood T cell repertoires in COVID-19. Generated by immunoSEQ multiplex PCR, the TCRdb table keeps only in-frame clones and is missing some. The sample has about 360,000 clones, roughly 90% seen once; the top ten hold around 7.5%. Sequences were obtained from peripheral blood. The source is a woman aged 55-69 years with COVID-19, enrolled during active disease. CDR3s include the opening cysteine and the closing phenylalanine or tryptophan. The D gene is left open where the match is weak. Some rows have no size entry. The others give once, few or many, or a class for an expanded clone.

d_call clone_size j_call v_call cdr3_nt cdr3_aa
NA NA TRBJ2-3 TRBV9 TGTGCCAGCAGCGGGAGCCGCGGAGATACGCAGTATTTT CASSGSRGDTQYF
NA NA TRBJ2-1 TRBV6-5 TGTGCCAGCAGTCACCACACCTACAATGAGCAGTTCTTC CASSHHTYNEQFF
NA few TRBJ1-6 TRBV5-3 TGTGCCAGAAGCTTTGGTTCCGGTGGTGATAATTCACCCCTCCACTTT CARSFGSGGDNSPLHF
TRBD1 NA TRBJ2-3 TRBV4-1 TGCGCCAGCAGCCAGGGACAGGGGGCCAATACGCAGTATTTT CASSQGQGANTQYF
TRBD1 few TRBJ1-1 TRBV7-3 TGTGCCAGCAGCTTCCGACAGGGGTCGACTGAAGCTTTCTTT CASSFRQGSTEAFF
NA NA TRBJ1-1 TRBV7-2 TGTGCCAGCAGCGTGAGGGAAACTGAAGCTTTCTTT CASSVRETEAFF
NA NA TRBJ1-6 TRBV19 TGTGCCAGTAGTATTTTATCGGAGAGCGATTCACCCCTCCACTTT CASSILSESDSPLHF
TRBD1 once TRBJ2-3 TRBV5-1 TGCGCCAGCAGCTTGGGAGACAGGGAGATAGATACGCAGTATTTT CASSLGDREIDTQYF
TRBD2 NA TRBJ2-3 TRBV5-8 TGTGCCAGCAGCTTGACTGGGACTAGTCGTGTAGATACGCAGTATTTT CASSLTGTSRVDTQYF
NA NA TRBJ2-5 TRBV4-2 TGTGCCAGCAGCCAAGACTGGACGGGAACGAGTAAGACCCAGTACTTC CASSQDWTGTSKTQYF
TRBD1 NA TRBJ2-2 TRBV28 TGTGCCAGCAGGAGACAGGGGGGCTTCGGGGAGCTGTTTTTT CASRRQGGFGELFF
NA once TRBJ1-3 TRBV3-1/TRBV3-2 TGTGCCAGCAGCCACCCCCGGGGGGCTGACACCATATATTTT CASSHPRGADTIYF
NA NA TRBJ2-1 TRBV7-9 TGTGCCAGCAGCCCGGGTCCACCCTCCTACAATGAGCAGTTCTTC CASSPGPPSYNEQFF
TRBD2 NA TRBJ2-1 TRBV3-1/TRBV3-2 TGTGCCAGCAGCCCTCGGGGGGGCCCTGTCAATGAGCAGTTCTTC CASSPRGGPVNEQFF
NA once TRBJ2-2 TRBV5-1 TGCGCCAGCAGCTTGGTTAGGAACACCGGGGAGCTGTTTTTT CASSLVRNTGELFF
NA NA TRBJ1-2 TRBV5-6 TGTGCCAGCAGCTTGGTAACGCAGGATATGATGCGCTACACCTTC CASSLVTQDMMRYTF
TRBD2 NA TRBJ2-1 TRBV30 TGTGCCTGGAGCCGGGGGGGCCCCTACAATGAGCAGTTCTTC CAWSRGGPYNEQFF
TRBD1 NA TRBJ2-3 TRBV11-2 TGTGCCAGCAGCCGGGGACAGGGGGCATTTATTGCCACAGATACGCAGTATTTT CASSRGQGAFIATDTQYF
NA NA TRBJ1-2 TRBV9 TGTGCCAGCAGCGGGGCGGGACCTCGGCAGGAGGGCTACACCTTC CASSGAGPRQEGYTF
NA NA TRBJ2-2 TRBV14 TGTGCCAGCAGCCAAATGGCGGTCGGCAGGGGCACCGGGGAGCTGTTTTTT CASSQMAVGRGTGELFF
NA many TRBJ1-1 TRBV11-2 TGTGCTTCCGGGGGGGACCGGAACACTGAAGCTTTCTTT CASGGDRNTEAFF
TRBD1 NA TRBJ1-1 TRBV14 TGTGCCAGCAGCGGAGGACAGGGGCGCACTGAAGCTTTCTTT CASSGGQGRTEAFF
TRBD2 once TRBJ2-1 TRBV5-6 TGTGCCAGCAGAGATGGGACTAGCGGTGCCAATGAGCAGTTCTTC CASRDGTSGANEQFF
NA NA TRBJ1-2 TRBV3-1/TRBV3-2 TGTGCCAGCAGCCAAGAGGGTAGAGGTTATGGCTACACCTTC CASSQEGRGYGYTF
NA NA TRBJ1-1 TRBV5-1 TGCGCCAGCAGCTCCCCCATGGGGGGGGTAACTGAAGCTTTCTTT CASSSPMGGVTEAFF
TRBD1 few TRBJ1-5 TRBV28 TGTGCCAGCAGCCCTACAGGGGAAGGCAATCAGCCCCAGCATTTT CASSPTGEGNQPQHF
TRBD1 NA TRBJ1-2 TRBV25-1 TGTGCCAGCAGCCCACAGGGGGGCGGCTACACCTTC CASSPQGGGYTF
NA NA TRBJ1-2 TRBV11-3 TGTGCCAGCAGCTTAGATCACCCAAGAGGCTATGGCTACACCTTC CASSLDHPRGYGYTF
NA NA TRBJ1-2 TRBV9 TGTGCCAGCAGCGCGGGTAAGAGTGGCTACACCTTC CASSAGKSGYTF
NA once TRBJ2-2 TRBV19 TGTGCCAGTAGTATAATGGGGGCTGACTTGATCGGGGAGCTGTTTTTT CASSIMGADLIGELFF
TRBD1 NA TRBJ2-2 TRBV5-1 TGCGCCAGCAGCGTCAACTCACAGGGGGCCGGGACCGGGGAGCTGTTTTTT CASSVNSQGAGTGELFF
NA NA TRBJ1-1 TRBV7-5 TGTGCCAGAAGCCTCCCACAGGGGAGCAACACTGAAGCTTTCTTT CARSLPQGSNTEAFF
NA NA TRBJ2-2 TRBV24-1 TGTGCCACCAGTGATTTTAGTTCCGGGGAGCTGTTTTTT CATSDFSSGELFF
NA NA TRBJ2-7 TRBV5-1 TGCGCCAGCTCCAGGGGTTCTGGGGACGAGCAGTACTTC CASSRGSGDEQYF
NA NA TRBJ2-1 TRBV7-2 TGTGCCAGCAGCTTAGGGTCGGGGGGCTTCGATGAGCAGTTCTTC CASSLGSGGFDEQFF
NA NA TRBJ2-1 TRBV7-2 TGTGCCAGCAGCCAAGGATTAGCGCAGTTCTTC CASSQGLAQFF
TRBD1 NA TRBJ1-2 TRBV9 TGTGCCAGCAGTACAGGACAGGGGAGCCTAACCCCTAACTATGGCTACACCTTC CASSTGQGSLTPNYGYTF
TRBD2 NA TRBJ2-1 TRBV6-5 TGTGCCAGCAGTCCGACTAGCGGGTATGAGCAGTTCTTC CASSPTSGYEQFF
TRBD2 NA TRBJ2-1 TRBV5-1 TGCGCCAGCAGCCCCGGGGGGGGCTACAATGAGCAGTTCTTC CASSPGGGYNEQFF
NA NA TRBJ2-2 TRBV5-1 TGCGCCAGCAGCTTGTGGCTGGACACCGGGGAGCTGTTTTTT CASSLWLDTGELFF